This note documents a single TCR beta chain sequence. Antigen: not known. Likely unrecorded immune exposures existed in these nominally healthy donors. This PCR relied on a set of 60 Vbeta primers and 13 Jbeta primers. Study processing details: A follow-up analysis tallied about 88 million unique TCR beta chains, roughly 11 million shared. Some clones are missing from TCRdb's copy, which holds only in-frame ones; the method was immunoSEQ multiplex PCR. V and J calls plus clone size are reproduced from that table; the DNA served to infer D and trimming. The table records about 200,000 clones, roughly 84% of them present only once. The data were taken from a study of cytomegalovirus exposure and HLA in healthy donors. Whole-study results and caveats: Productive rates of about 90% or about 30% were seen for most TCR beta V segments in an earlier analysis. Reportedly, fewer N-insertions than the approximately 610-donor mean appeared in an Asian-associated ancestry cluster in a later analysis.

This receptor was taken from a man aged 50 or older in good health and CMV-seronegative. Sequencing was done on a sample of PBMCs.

CDR3 protein: CASSPGLDSYEQYF. The DNA of the CDR3 is TGTGCCAGCTCACCGGGACTAGACTCCTACGAGCAGTACTTC. This rearrangement joins TRBV18 to TRBJ2-7, with TRBD2 matching 8 bases. With V trimmed by 3 bases and J by 0 bases, 1 base remained unmatched. The CDR3 runs to 14 residues. Looked up from germline, CDR1 is KGHSH and CDR2 is LQKENI.